This TCR beta chain originates from a study of early T cells in non-severe SARS-CoV-2 infection. Study-level information: From unsorted whole blood, bulk RNA was sequenced, and the chains remained unpaired. Study results and caveats: Database matching using VDJdb favored anti-spike CD8 responses, with private and CD4 specificities left missing.

Individual cDNA molecules carried attached unique molecular identifiers. TCRdb processed the 5' RACE reads anew with MiXCR; each CDR3 protein has one entry. The table records 53,000 or so distinct CDR3 sequences, 10% to 15% of them present only once. The ends were cut back, 1 base at V and 10 bases at J, with 9 bases in the middle. CDR3 length equals 11 residues. The germline CDR1 and CDR2 sequences are SGHTS and YDEGEE. Details on this clonotype: Its antigen is unknown.

The V gene is TRBV5-8, the J gene TRBJ2-7; a possible D gene is TRBD2 (5 bases). The receptor's source is an adult who was a healthcare worker with PCR-confirmed SARS-CoV-2 infection or an uninfected control (not recorded which). The source material was whole blood, sampled at baseline. CDR3 nucleotides: TGTGCCAGCAGCTTGCATCCGGGACAGTACTTC. This translates into CASSLHPGQYF.